The clone carrying this TCR beta chain appeared many times. The data were taken from a study of Graves' ophthalmopathy and Graves' hyperthyroidism. The sequenced template was RNA, covering the TCR beta CDR3 region. HTBI primers were employed in first-round RT-PCR, then a second-round multiplex PCR followed. TCRdb recomputed calls from the multiplex PCR reads with MiXCR, one row per CDR3 protein. The sample includes about 1.2 million distinct CDR3 sequences, about 36% of them seen just once. The source material was peripheral blood or thyroid tissue (not recorded which). The TCR originated in an adult man with Graves' hyperthyroidism.

CDR3 DNA sequence: TGTGCCAGCAGTTCGGGAGGGCCCGAGCAGTACTTC. Amino acid sequence: CASSSGGPEQYF. This chain connects TRBV12-3 or TRBV12-4 to TRBJ2-7, with 8 bases matching TRBD2. The V gene end was trimmed by 4 bases and the J gene end by 6 bases; junction bases not matched to a gene: 2. The CDR3 spans 12 residues.